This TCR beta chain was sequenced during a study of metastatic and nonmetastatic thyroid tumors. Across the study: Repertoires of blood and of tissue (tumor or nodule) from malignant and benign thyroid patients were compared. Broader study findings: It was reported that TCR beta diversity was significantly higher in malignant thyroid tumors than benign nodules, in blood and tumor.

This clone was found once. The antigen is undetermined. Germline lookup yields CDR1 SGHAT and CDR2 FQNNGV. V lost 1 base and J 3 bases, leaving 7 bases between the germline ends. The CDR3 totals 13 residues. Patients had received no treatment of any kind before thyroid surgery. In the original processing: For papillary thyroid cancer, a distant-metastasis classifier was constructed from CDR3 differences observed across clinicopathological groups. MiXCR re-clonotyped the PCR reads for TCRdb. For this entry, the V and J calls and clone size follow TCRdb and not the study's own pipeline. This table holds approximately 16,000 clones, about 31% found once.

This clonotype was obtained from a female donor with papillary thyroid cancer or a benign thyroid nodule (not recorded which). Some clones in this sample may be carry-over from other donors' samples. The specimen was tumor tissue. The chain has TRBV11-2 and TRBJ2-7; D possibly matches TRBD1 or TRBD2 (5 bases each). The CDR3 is CASSLAGSYEQYF. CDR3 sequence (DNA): TGTGCCAGCAGCTTAGCAGGGAGCTACGAGCAGTACTTC.